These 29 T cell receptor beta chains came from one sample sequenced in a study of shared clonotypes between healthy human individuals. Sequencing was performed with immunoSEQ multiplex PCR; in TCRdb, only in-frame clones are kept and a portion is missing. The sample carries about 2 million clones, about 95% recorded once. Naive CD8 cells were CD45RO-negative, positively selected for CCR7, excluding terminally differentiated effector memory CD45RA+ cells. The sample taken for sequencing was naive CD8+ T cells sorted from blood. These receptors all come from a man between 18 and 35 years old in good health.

CDR3 in DNA: TGTGCCAGCAGCCGCAGCCAGGGGAATGACAAAAACATTCAGTACTTC. Translation gives CASSRSQGNDKNIQYF. The chain employs TRBV13 and TRBJ2-4, with D possibly being TRBD1 (6 bases). Per germline, CDR1 PRHDT and CDR2 FYEKMQ (reference sequence). The CDR3 spans 16 residues. Trimming took 5 bases from V and 3 from J, leaving 17 bases between them. The entire variable domain, with the rest obtained from reference TRBV13 and TRBJ2-4, is as follows: AAGVIQSPRHLIKEKRETATLKCYPIPRHDTVYWYQQGPGQDPQFLISFYEKMQSDKGSIPDRFSAQQFSDYHSELNMSSLELGDSALYFCASSRSQGNDKNIQYFGAGTRLSVL.

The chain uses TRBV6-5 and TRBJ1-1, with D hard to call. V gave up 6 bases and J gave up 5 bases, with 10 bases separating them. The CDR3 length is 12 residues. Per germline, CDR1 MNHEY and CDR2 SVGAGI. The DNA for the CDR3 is TGTGCCAGCAGAGTGGCCGGGACTGAAGCTTTCTTT. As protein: CASRVAGTEAFF.

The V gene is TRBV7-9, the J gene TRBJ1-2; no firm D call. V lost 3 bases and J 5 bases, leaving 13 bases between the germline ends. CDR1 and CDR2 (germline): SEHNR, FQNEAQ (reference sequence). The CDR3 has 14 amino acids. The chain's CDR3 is CASSFHSEKYGYTF. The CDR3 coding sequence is TGTGCCAGCAGCTTCCACTCCGAGAAATATGGCTACACCTTC. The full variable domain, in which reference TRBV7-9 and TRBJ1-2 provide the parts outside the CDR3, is DTGVSQNPRHKITKRGQNVTFRCDPISEHNRLYWYRQTLGQGPEFLTYFQNEAQLEKSRLLSDRFSAERPKGSFSTLEIQRTEQGDSAMYLCASSFHSEKYGYTFGSGTRLTVV.

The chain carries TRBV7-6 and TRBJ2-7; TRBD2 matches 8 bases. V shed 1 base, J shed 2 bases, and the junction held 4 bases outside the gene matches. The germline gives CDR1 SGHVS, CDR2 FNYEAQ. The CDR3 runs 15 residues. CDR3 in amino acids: CASSLVVAGTYEQYF. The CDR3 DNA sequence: TGTGCCAGCAGCTTAGTGGTAGCGGGGACCTACGAGCAGTACTTC.

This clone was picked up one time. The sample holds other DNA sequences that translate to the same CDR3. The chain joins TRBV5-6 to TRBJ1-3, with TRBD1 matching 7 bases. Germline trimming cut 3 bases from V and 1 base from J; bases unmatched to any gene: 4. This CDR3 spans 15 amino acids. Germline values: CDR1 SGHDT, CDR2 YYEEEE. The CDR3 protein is CASSWGTASGNTIYF. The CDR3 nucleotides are TGTGCCAGCAGCTGGGGGACAGCGTCTGGAAACACCATATATTTT.

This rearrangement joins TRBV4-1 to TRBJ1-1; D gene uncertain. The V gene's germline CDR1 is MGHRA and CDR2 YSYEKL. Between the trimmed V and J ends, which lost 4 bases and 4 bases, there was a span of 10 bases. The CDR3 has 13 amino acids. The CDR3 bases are TGCGCCAGCAGCCCCAGTCGGGGCACTGAAGCTTTCTTT. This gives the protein CASSPSRGTEAFF.

The CDR3 bases are TGTGCCAGCAGTGATTACAGGGGGACCACTGAAGCTTTCTTT. Translating it yields CASSDYRGTTEAFF. The J gene is TRBJ1-1, the V gene TRBV2; 8 nucleotides align to TRBD1. The V gene's germline CDR1 is SNHLY and CDR2 FYNNEI. The CDR3 spans 14 residues. V was clipped by 3 bases and J by 4 bases; unmatched bases: 4.

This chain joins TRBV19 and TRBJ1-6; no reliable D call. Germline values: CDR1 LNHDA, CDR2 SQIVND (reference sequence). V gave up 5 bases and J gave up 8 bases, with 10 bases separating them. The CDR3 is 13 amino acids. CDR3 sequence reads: CASSFSNYSPLHF. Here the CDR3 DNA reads TGTGCCAGTAGTTTTTCCAATTATTCACCCCTCCACTTT.

The DNA of the CDR3 is TGTGCCAGCAGCCAGGCAGGGAGTGGAAACACCATATATTTT. Protein product: CASSQAGSGNTIYF. The chain carries TRBV7-2 and TRBJ1-3; perhaps TRBD1 as D (5 bases). Trimming removed 5 bases at V and 3 bases at J, with 11 bases between. CDR3 length equals 14 residues. The germline V gene encodes CDR1 SGHTA and CDR2 FQGNSA.

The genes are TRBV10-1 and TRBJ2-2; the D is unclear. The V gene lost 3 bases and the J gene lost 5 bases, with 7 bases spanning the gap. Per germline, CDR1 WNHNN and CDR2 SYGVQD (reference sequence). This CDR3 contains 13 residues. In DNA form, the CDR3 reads TGCGCCAGCAGTGACCGACAAACCGGGGAGCTGTTTTTT. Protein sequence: CASSDRQTGELFF.

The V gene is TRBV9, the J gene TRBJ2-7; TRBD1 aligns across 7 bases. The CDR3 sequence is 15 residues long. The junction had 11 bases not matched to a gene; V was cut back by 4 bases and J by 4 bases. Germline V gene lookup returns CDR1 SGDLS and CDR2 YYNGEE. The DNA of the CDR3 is TGTGCCAGCAGCCCAGGGGACAGAATTATTTACGAGCAGTACTTC. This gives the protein CASSPGDRIIYEQYF.

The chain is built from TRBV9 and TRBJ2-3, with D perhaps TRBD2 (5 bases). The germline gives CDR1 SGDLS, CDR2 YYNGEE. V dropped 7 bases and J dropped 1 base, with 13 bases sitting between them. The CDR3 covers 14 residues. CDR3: CASSDQEGTDTQYF. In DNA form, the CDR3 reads TGTGCCAGCTCAGATCAGGAGGGCACAGATACGCAGTATTTT. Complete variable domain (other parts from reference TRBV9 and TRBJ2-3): DSGVTQTPKHLITATGQRVTLRCSPRSGDLSVYWYQQSLDQGLQFLIQYYNGEERAKGNILERFSAQQFPDLHSELNLSSLELGDSALYFCASSDQEGTDTQYFGPGTRLTVL.

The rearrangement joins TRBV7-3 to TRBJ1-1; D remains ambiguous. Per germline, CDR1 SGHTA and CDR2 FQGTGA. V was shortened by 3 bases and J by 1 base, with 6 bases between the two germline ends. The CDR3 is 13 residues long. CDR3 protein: CASSFQTNTEAFF. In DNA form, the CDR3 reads TGTGCCAGCAGCTTTCAAACGAACACTGAAGCTTTCTTT.

CDR3 nucleotides: TGCGCCAGCAGCCAAGAAGAGGGTGTTCAGCCCCAGCATTTT. Protein: CASSQEEGVQPQHF. The gene calls are TRBV4-1 and TRBJ1-5, with D unresolved. Germline CDR1 is MGHRA and CDR2 is YSYEKL. V lost 0 bases, J lost 6 bases, and 9 bases lay in between. This CDR3 comprises 14 residues.

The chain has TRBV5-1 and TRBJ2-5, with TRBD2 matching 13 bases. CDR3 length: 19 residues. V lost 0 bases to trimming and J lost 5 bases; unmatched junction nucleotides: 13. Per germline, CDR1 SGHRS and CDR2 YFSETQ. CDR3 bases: TGCGCCAGCAGCTTGGGACTAGCGGGGGGTCAGAACGTGTGGGAGACCCAGTACTTC. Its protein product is CASSLGLAGGQNVWETQYF.

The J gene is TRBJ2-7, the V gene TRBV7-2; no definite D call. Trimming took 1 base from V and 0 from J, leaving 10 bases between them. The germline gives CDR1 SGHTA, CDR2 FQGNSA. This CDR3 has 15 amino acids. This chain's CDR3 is CASSLDLGNSYEQYF. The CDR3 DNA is TGTGCCAGCAGCTTAGATTTGGGGAACTCCTACGAGCAGTACTTC.

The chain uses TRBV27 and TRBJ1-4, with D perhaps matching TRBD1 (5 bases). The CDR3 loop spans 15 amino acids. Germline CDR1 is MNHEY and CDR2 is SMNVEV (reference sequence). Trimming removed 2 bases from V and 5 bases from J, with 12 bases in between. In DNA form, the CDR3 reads TGTGCCAGCAGTTTAGTTGGGGCCCTAAATGAAAAACTGTTTTTT. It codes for CASSLVGALNEKLFF.

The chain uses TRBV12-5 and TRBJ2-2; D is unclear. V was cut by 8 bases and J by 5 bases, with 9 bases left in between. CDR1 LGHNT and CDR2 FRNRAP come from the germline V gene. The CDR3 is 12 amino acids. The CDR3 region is CASSWETGELFF. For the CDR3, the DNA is TGTGCTAGTAGTTGGGAAACCGGGGAGCTGTTTTTT.

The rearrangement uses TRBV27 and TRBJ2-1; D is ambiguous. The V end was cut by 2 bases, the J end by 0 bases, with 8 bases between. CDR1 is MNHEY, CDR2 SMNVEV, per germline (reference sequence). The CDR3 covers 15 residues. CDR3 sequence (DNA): TGTGCCAGCAGTTTAGGATCGGTCTCCTACAATGAGCAGTTCTTC. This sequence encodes CASSLGSVSYNEQFF.

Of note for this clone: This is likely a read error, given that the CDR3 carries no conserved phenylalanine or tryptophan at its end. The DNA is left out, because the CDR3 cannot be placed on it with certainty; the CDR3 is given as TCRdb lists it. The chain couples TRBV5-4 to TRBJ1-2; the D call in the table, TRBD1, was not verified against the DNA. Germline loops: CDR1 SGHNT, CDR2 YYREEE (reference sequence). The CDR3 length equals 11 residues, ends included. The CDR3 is CASSLIVGSSR.

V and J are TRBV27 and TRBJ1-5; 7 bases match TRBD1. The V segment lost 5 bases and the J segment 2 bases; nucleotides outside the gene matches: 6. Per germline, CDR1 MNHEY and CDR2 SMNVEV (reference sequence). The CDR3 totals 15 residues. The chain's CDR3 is CASSPTGTGNQPQHF. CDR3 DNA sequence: TGTGCCAGCAGTCCGACAGGGACCGGCAATCAGCCCCAGCATTTT.

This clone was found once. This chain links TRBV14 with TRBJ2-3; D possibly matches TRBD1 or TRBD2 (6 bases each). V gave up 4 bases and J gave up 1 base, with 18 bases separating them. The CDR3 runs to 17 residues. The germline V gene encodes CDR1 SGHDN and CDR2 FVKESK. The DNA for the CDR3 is TGTGCCAGCAGCCGCCCACAATCAGGGGAGGGCACAGATACGCAGTATTTT. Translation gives CASSRPQSGEGTDTQYF.

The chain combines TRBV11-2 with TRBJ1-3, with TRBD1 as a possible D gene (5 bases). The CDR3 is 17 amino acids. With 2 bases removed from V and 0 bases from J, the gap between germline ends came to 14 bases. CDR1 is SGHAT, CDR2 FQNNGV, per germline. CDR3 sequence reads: CASSLSPGISSGNTIYF. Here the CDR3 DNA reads TGTGCCAGCAGCTTATCGCCAGGGATAAGCTCTGGAAACACCATATATTTT.

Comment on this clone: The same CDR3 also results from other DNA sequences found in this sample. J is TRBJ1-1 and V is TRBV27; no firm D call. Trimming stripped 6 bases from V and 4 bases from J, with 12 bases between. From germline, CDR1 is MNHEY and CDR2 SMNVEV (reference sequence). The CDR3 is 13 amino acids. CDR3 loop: CASSLGRGTEAFF. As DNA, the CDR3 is TGTGCCAGCAGCCTCGGGCGTGGCACTGAAGCTTTCTTT.

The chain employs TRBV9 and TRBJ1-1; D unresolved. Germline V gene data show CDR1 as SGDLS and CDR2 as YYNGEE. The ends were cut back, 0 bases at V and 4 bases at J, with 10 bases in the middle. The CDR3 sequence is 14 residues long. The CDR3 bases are TGTGCCAGCAGCGTAGGATCCCACATCACTGAAGCTTTCTTT. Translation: CASSVGSHITEAFF.

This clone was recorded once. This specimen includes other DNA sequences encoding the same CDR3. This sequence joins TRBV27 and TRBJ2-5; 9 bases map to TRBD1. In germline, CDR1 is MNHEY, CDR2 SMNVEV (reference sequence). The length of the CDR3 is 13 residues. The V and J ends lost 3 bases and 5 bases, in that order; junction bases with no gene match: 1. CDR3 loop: CASSLTGGETQYF. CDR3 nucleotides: TGTGCCAGCAGTTTGACAGGGGGGGAGACCCAGTACTTC.

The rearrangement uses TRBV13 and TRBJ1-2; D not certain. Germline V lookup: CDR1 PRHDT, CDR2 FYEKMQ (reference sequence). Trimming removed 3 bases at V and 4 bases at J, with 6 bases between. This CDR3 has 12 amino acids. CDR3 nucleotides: TGTGCCAGCAGCTTCGACACCTATGGCTACACCTTC. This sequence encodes CASSFDTYGYTF. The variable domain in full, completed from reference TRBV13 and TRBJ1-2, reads AAGVIQSPRHLIKEKRETATLKCYPIPRHDTVYWYQQGPGQDPQFLISFYEKMQSDKGSIPDRFSAQQFSDYHSELNMSSLELGDSALYFCASSFDTYGYTFGSGTRLTVV.

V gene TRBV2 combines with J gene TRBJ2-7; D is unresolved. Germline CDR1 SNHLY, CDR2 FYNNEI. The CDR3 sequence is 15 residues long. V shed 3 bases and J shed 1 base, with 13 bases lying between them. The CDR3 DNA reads TGTGCCAGCAGTGACTCACAAGCAGGTTCCTACGAGCAGTACTTC. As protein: CASSDSQAGSYEQYF.

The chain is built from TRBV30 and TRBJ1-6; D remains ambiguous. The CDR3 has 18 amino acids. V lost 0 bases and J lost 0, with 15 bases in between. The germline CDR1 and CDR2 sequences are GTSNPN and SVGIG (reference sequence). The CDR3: CAWSVSADPSSYNSPLHF. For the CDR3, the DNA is TGTGCCTGGAGTGTAAGCGCAGACCCAAGCTCCTATAATTCACCCCTCCACTTT.